The sequence of this T cell receptor beta chain was determined in a study of beta chain features in type 1 diabetes listed by TCRdb under 2018. For the wider study: Mean age, gender distribution, total cell number and subset yield did not differ between patients and healthy donors. Across all samples, about 110 million sorted cells were examined, and cell number per subset correlated strongly with RNA yield. Regulatory and stem cell-like memory subsets were obtained from only 8 patients and about eight healthy donors, while naive and central memory subsets were obtained from all 30 or so donors. In the study, recently diagnosed type 1 diabetes patients and matched healthy donors were compared on the TCRB repertoires of their sorted circulating CD4+ T cell subsets. What the authors observed across the whole study: Type 1 diabetes patients showed a moderate but significant shortening of TCRB CDR3 length in all four CD4+ subsets. Naive, central memory and regulatory TCRB repertoires appeared more similar among patients than among healthy donors. Because the HLA sub-analyses included only small numbers of individuals, any influence of HLA type on TCRB rearrangement was left unresolved. At VDJ recombination sites, type 1 diabetes patients had fewer insertions and more deleted nucleotides, which implies abnormalities in thymic rearrangement. Sequencing cDNA rather than genomic DNA could over-represent highly expressing activated cells, although activation and CD3 levels did not differ between groups. PCR may preferentially amplify shorter templates, but because patient and control samples were amplified and corrected together, any resulting skew would affect both groups equally.

A single peripheral blood draw of 95 to 150 mL on average was collected from each donor into heparinised tubes. Naive, central memory, regulatory and stem cell-like memory CD4+ T cells were sorted on a BD FACSAria II using a panel including CD45RO, CCR7, CD25, CD127, CD95 and CD27. A purity above 95% was achieved for all sorted populations. PBMCs were separated immediately by Lymphoprep density gradient centrifugation and were stained directly, without being cultured. To minimize batch effects, samples were stained and sorted in pairs, one healthy donor with one patient per experiment. Measured from the cysteine to the phenylalanine, the CDR3 is 16 residues long. The sequence is cut down to CDR3 DNA, 48 bases in frame from base 1. V and J are truncated by 0 bases and 1 base respectively, leaving an intervening sequence of 10 bases. Via the germline V gene, CDR1 is SGDLS and CDR2 YYNGEE. The entire isolated RNA was reverse transcribed using the High Capacity cDNA Reverse Transcription Kit, and thus expressed TCRB transcripts were sequenced. Deep immunoSEQ sequencing was performed on naive, central memory and regulatory T cell samples, with an average of roughly 4 million total reads per sample. Sorted cells were lysed in RLT buffer and RNA was extracted with DNase-treated RNeasy Micro or Mini kits, depending on cell number. Each cell subset was processed separately to prevent cross-contamination, with patient and healthy donor samples processed together. The immunoSEQ multiplex PCR was used to amplify TCRB sequences from cDNA, generating 87-bp fragments that spanned the CDR3 region. Amplicons were sequenced on the Illumina HiSeq platform. For the original study's pipeline: Synthetic template baselines were used to correct PCR bias computationally, reads within Hamming distance 2 were collapsed together, and singletons that could not be merged were discarded. Reads were aligned against IMGT to assign V, D and J genes, CDR3 length and insertions or deletions at six rearrangement sites. Within each subset, clonotype counts were normalized to the number of sorted cells before true diversity and Gini coefficients were calculated with the tcR R package. Repertoire sharing was quantified using the overlap coefficient calculated on TCRB nucleotide sequences. Sourced from immuneACCESS, this table was stored by TCRdb with only in-frame sequences that have V and J called. A share of the clones is absent; for the studies checked, an unresolved V gene accounts for under half, and the remainder has no known explanation. V and J calls and clone size are given by that table; D and trimming were obtained from the DNA. Within this sample are 45,000 to 65,000 clones, with about 47% of them counted one time only. The top ten clonotypes cover around 2.6% of the sample.

Comment on this clone: Its binding antigen is unknown. No base qualities exist here, and no much larger clone lies one base off it.

The origin of this receptor is a woman in her 40s with type 1 diabetes. Input material: Tregs from blood. Interpreted using the paper, the cell subset or site label stands for: regulatory CD4+ T cells. The chain employs TRBV9 and TRBJ2-2, and possibly TRBD1, on 5 matching bases. The sequenced DNA is TGTGCCAGCAGCGTAGCTGGGCAGGGGAACACCGGGGAGCTGTTTTTT. This sequence encodes CASSVAGQGNTGELFF.